These 21 T cell receptor beta chains originate from one sample sequenced in a study of shared clonotypes between healthy human individuals. Assay used: immunoSEQ multiplex PCR; TCRdb lists only in-frame clones, some missing. The repertoire holds 2 million to 2.5 million clones, with around 92% as singletons. Sequenced material: naive CD4+ T cells from PBMCs. Subset given: CD45RA+ positively selected. These receptors all come from a man younger than 30 in good health. Some clones in this sample may be carry-over from other donors' samples.

The chain is built from TRBV28 and TRBJ2-1; D perhaps matches TRBD1 (7 bases). Germline CDR1 reads MDHEN; CDR2 reads SYDVKM. V lost 4 bases to trimming and J lost 9 bases, with 16 bases between them. The CDR3 covers 14 residues. CDR3 nucleotides: TGTGCCAGCAGTTCCCCGGGGGACAGCACTGAGCAGTTCTTC. It codes for CASSSPGDSTEQFF.

The gene calls are TRBV6-1 and TRBJ2-1, with TRBD2 identical over 12 bases. Germline CDR1 and CDR2: MNHNS and SASEGT. Trimming at V came to 6 bases and at J to 9 bases, leaving 9 bases not matched to a gene. The CDR3 loop spans 15 amino acids. The CDR3, as DNA: TGTGCCAGCAGGTGGACTAGCGGGATGGAAGGTGAGCAGTTCTTC. It is translated as CASRWTSGMEGEQFF.

The V gene is TRBV7-3, the J gene TRBJ2-1, with 11 positions matching TRBD2. From germline, CDR1 is SGHTA and CDR2 FQGTGA. Losses at the gene ends were 3 bases for V and 1 base for J; bases not matched to a gene: 11. CDR3 length: 19 amino acids. The CDR3 protein is CASSLTLAGDSFSYNEQFF. The DNA of the CDR3 is TGTGCCAGCAGCTTGACACTAGCGGGAGATAGTTTTTCCTACAATGAGCAGTTCTTC.

The chain combines TRBV28 with TRBJ1-4; no firm D call. The CDR3 runs 14 residues. Germline V lookup: CDR1 MDHEN, CDR2 SYDVKM. The ends were cut back, 5 bases at V and 4 bases at J, with 11 bases in the middle. Here the CDR3 DNA reads TGTGCCAGCAGTCCCCGGAGAGTTAATGAAAAACTGTTTTTT. Translated: CASSPRRVNEKLFF.

The chain employs TRBV28 and TRBJ2-3; 8 bases line up with TRBD2. Germline values: CDR1 MDHEN, CDR2 SYDVKM. V shed 3 bases, J shed 3 bases, and the junction held 14 bases outside the gene matches. The CDR3 is made up of 18 amino acids. For the CDR3, the DNA is TGTGCCAGCAGTTTTAGCGGGGAGATGGGGTCAACGACAGATACGCAGTATTTT. Translated: CASSFSGEMGSTTDTQYF.

The genes are TRBV10-3 and TRBJ1-2; 8 bases agree with TRBD1. The CDR3 is made up of 15 amino acids. Per germline, CDR1 ENHRY and CDR2 SYGVKD. V gave up 7 bases and J gave up 7 bases; unmatched junction bases: 14. CDR3 coding DNA: TGTGCCATCACCCCGGGACAGGCCAGGAGTGGTGGCTACACCTTC. As protein: CAITPGQARSGGYTF.

The chain employs TRBV28 and TRBJ1-3; the D gene is possibly TRBD1 (6 bases). Germline V gene lookup returns CDR1 MDHEN and CDR2 SYDVKM. Trimming took 8 bases from V and 0 from J, leaving 14 bases between them. The CDR3 totals 15 residues. The CDR3 reads CASATGLSSGNTIYF. In DNA, the CDR3 is TGTGCCAGCGCGACAGGTTTGAGCTCTGGAAACACCATATATTTT.

This chain joins TRBV7-2 and TRBJ2-5, with D unresolved. Germline V gives CDR1 SGHTA, CDR2 FQGNSA. The CDR3 has 11 residues. V was cut by 4 bases and J by 9 bases, with 9 bases left in between. In DNA, the CDR3 is TGTGCCAGCAGCTCCTGGGATGCCCAGTACTTC. It encodes CASSSWDAQYF.

The chain links TRBV6-4 to TRBJ1-2; the D gene is possibly TRBD1 (5 bases). Germline-derived CDR1 and CDR2 are MRHNA and SNTAGT. This CDR3 is built from 17 residues. V was shortened by 6 bases and J by 6 bases, with 26 bases between the two germline ends. CDR3 amino acids: CASSAELVRGGKDGYTF. CDR3 in DNA: TGTGCCAGCAGCGCCGAGTTAGTCCGTGGGGGGAAAGATGGCTACACCTTC.

The rearrangement links TRBV30 to TRBJ2-5; D is uncertain. Germline V gene lookup returns CDR1 GTSNPN and CDR2 SVGIG (reference sequence). The V end was cut by 3 bases, the J end by 4 bases, with 12 bases between. CDR3 length equals 13 residues. This CDR3 reads CAWSRLPLETQYF. CDR3 DNA: TGTGCCTGGAGCCGACTCCCGTTAGAGACCCAGTACTTC.

The chain uses TRBV7-3 and TRBJ1-2, with D maybe TRBD1 (6 bases). The CDR3 contains 13 residues. In germline, CDR1 is SGHTA, CDR2 FQGTGA. Trimming pared 4 bases from V and 4 bases from J, leaving 10 bases between. CDR3: CASSSGAPYGYTF. For the CDR3, the DNA is TGTGCCAGCAGCTCGGGGGCGCCCTATGGCTACACCTTC.

In the case of this clone: Other nucleotide sequences from this sample produce the same CDR3. This chain links TRBV7-2 with TRBJ2-5; D is undetermined. CDR1 is SGHTA and CDR2 is FQGNSA in the germline V gene. V was pared by 0 bases and J by 3 bases, with 2 bases between. The CDR3 loop spans 12 amino acids. The CDR3 coding sequence is TGTGCCAGCAGCTTAGCCGAAGAGACCCAGTACTTC. Amino acids: CASSLAEETQYF.

V gene TRBV5-1 combines with J gene TRBJ2-3; maybe TRBD2 (6 bases). Germline loops: CDR1 SGHRS, CDR2 YFSETQ. Trimming removed 2 bases at V and 4 bases at J, with 20 bases between. The CDR3 has 17 residues. CDR3 loop: CASSFTREERGADTQYF. The DNA for the CDR3 is TGCGCCAGCAGCTTCACGCGGGAAGAACGGGGTGCAGATACGCAGTATTTT.

This chain links TRBV2 with TRBJ1-5, with D possibly TRBD1 on 6 matching bases. V was trimmed by 1 base and J by 7 bases, leaving 17 bases between them. This CDR3 contains 16 residues. Germline V gives CDR1 SNHLY, CDR2 FYNNEI. As DNA, the CDR3 is TGTGCCAGCAGTGAAGGGGCGAGGGGGGTAGGACAGCCCCAGCATTTT. The encoded protein is CASSEGARGVGQPQHF.

With regard to this clone: This specimen includes other DNA sequences encoding the same CDR3. The chain employs TRBV9 and TRBJ2-7, with unresolved D. Germline CDR1 and CDR2: SGDLS and YYNGEE. Trimming stripped 0 bases from V and 1 base from J, with 8 bases between. The CDR3 extends over 14 amino acids. As DNA, the CDR3 is TGTGCCAGCAGCGTAGCATCGTCATCCTACGAGCAGTACTTC. Amino acid sequence: CASSVASSSYEQYF. Together with reference TRBV9 and TRBJ2-7, the CDR3 gives the full variable domain: DSGVTQTPKHLITATGQRVTLRCSPRSGDLSVYWYQQSLDQGLQFLIQYYNGEERAKGNILERFSAQQFPDLHSELNLSSLELGDSALYFCASSVASSSYEQYFGPGTRLTVT.

The chain combines TRBV7-2 with TRBJ2-7, with TRBD2 matching 9 bases. The trim removed 5 bases at V and 6 bases at J, leaving 11 bases unmatched. This CDR3 has 15 residues. The V gene's germline CDR1 is SGHTA and CDR2 FQGNSA. The CDR3 loop reads CASSLSLAGGSEQYF. The CDR3 DNA sequence: TGTGCCAGCAGCCTTTCTTTGGCGGGAGGGTCCGAGCAGTACTTC.

V usage is TRBV27 and J usage is TRBJ1-5; TRBD1 might be the D (5 bases). Trimming took 3 bases from V and 7 from J, leaving 19 bases between them. CDR1 is MNHEY and CDR2 is SMNVEV in the germline V gene (reference sequence). The CDR3 runs 16 residues. CDR3 nucleotide sequence: TGTGCCAGCAGTTTTTTGGTCCTCTACCGGGGCCAGCCCCAGCATTTT. It specifies CASSFLVLYRGQPQHF.

This chain uses TRBV27 with TRBJ2-7; D is perhaps TRBD1 or TRBD2 (6 bases each). The V and J ends lost 2 bases and 3 bases respectively, with 20 bases between them. Germline CDR1 and CDR2: MNHEY and SMNVEV (reference sequence). This CDR3 is 17 amino acids long. The CDR3 loop reads CASSLRTGTWISYEQYF. CDR3 DNA sequence: TGTGCCAGCAGTTTAAGAACAGGGACTTGGATTAGCTACGAGCAGTACTTC.

CDR3 bases: TGTGCCAGCAGCCTAGGACAGGGGGCTGGAAACACCATATATTTT. It is translated as CASSLGQGAGNTIYF. The genes are TRBV2 and TRBJ1-3; 10 bases agree with TRBD1. The CDR3 covers 15 residues. The germline gives CDR1 SNHLY, CDR2 FYNNEI. V was clipped by 6 bases and J by 2 bases; unmatched bases: 4.

In regard to this clone: At the DNA level, this CDR3 is encoded by other sequences in the same sample as well. J is TRBJ2-3 and V is TRBV14; TRBD2 matches at 11 bases. Germline assignment: CDR1 SGHDN and CDR2 FVKESK. The CDR3 extends over 16 amino acids. V gave up 1 base and J gave up 2 bases; unmatched junction bases: 2. The CDR3 reads CASSQVAGGVTDTQYF. Here the CDR3 DNA reads TGTGCCAGCAGCCAAGTAGCGGGAGGGGTCACAGATACGCAGTATTTT.

This clone turned up a few times. In the same sample, other DNA sequences code for this CDR3. This chain uses TRBV11-2 with TRBJ1-1; D is undetermined. The germline V gene has CDR1 SGHAT and CDR2 FQNNGV. The CDR3 runs 13 residues. Trimming cost V 1 base and J 5 bases, with 8 bases left between them. The CDR3 sequence: CASSLVGETEAFF. In DNA, the CDR3 is TGTGCCAGCAGCTTAGTCGGGGAAACTGAAGCTTTCTTT.